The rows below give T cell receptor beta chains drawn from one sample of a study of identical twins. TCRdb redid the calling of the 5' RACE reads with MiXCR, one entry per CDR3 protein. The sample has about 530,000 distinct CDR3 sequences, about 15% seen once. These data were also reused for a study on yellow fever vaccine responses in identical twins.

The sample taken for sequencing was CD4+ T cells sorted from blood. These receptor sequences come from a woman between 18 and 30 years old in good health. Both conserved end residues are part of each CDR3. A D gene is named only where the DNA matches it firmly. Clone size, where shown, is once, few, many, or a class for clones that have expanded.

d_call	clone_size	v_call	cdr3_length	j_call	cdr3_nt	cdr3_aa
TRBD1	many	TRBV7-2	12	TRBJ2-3	TGTGCCAGCAGCTGGACAGGGGGTACGCAGTATTTT	CASSWTGGTQYF
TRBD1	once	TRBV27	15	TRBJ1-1	TGTGCCAGCAGTCCCCTCGGGACAGGACAACCAGAAGCTTTCTTT	CASSPLGTGQPEAFF
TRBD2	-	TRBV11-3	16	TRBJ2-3	TGTGCCAGCAGCCGGACTAGCGGGAGGTCCACAGATACGCAGTATTTT	CASSRTSGRSTDTQYF
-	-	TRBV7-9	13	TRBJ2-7	TGTGCCAGCAGCCCCCGGATGGGTGACGAGCAGTACTTC	CASSPRMGDEQYF
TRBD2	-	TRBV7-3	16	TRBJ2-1	TGTGCCAGCAGCTTGGCCGGGACTAGCGGCTCCTACGAGCAGTTCTTC	CASSLAGTSGSYEQFF
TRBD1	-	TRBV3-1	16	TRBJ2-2	TGTGCCAGCAGCCAAGTATTAACAGGGGCAACCGGGGAGCTGTTTTTT	CASSQVLTGATGELFF
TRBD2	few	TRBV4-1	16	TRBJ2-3	TGCGCCAGCAGCCCAGCGGGGGGGAAATCGACAGATACGCAGTATTTT	CASSPAGGKSTDTQYF
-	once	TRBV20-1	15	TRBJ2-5	TGCAGTGCACCCCCCCCAGGACACCTACAAGAGACCCAGTACTTC	CSAPPPGHLQETQYF
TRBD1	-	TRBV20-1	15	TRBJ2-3	TGCAGTGCTAGGAAACCGGGACAGGGAACAGATACGCAGTATTTT	CSARKPGQGTDTQYF
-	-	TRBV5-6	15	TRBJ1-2	TGTGCCAGCAGCTTCCGGGACCAACGGGACTATGGCTACACCTTC	CASSFRDQRDYGYTF
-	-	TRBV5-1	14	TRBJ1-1	TGCGCCAGCAGCTTGGTGACACTGAACACTGAAGCTTTCTTT	CASSLVTLNTEAFF
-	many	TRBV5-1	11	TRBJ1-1	TGTGCCAGCAGTTTAGGCACTGAAGCTTTCTTT	CASSLGTEAFF
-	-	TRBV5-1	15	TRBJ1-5	TGCGCCAGCAGCTTCGGGGGGCTTAGGGATCAGCCCCAGCATTTT	CASSFGGLRDQPQHF
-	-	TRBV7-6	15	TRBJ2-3	TGTGCCAGCAGCTTAAGGGACACTAGCACAGATACGCAGTATTTT	CASSLRDTSTDTQYF
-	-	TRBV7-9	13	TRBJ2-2	TGTGCCAGCAGCTTAGCGCATCTCGGGGAGCTGTTTTTT	CASSLAHLGELFF
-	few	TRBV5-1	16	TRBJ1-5	TGCGCCAGCAGCTTGGACGGGACAACTAGCAATCAGCCCCAGCATTTT	CASSLDGTTSNQPQHF
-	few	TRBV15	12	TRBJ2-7	TGTGCCACCAGCACCAGCTCCTACGAGCAGTACTTC	CATSTSSYEQYF
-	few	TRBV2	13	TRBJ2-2	TGTGCCAGCACGACTAGTACCACCGGGGAGCTGTTTTTT	CASTTSTTGELFF
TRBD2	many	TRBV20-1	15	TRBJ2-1	TGCAGTGCTGGGGACCCCCGGGGGGCCTACAATGAGCAGTTCTTC	CSAGDPRGAYNEQFF
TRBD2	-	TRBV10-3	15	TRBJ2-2	TGTGCCATCAGCCCTGCGGGGGGTAACACCGGGGAGCTGTTTTTT	CAISPAGGNTGELFF
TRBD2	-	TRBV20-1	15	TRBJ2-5	TGCAGTGCTAGAGCCCCTAGCGGTAATCAAGAGACCCAGTACTTC	CSARAPSGNQETQYF
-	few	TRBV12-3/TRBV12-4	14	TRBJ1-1	TGTGCCAGCAGTTTCGAGGGGACGAACACTGAAGCTTTCTTT	CASSFEGTNTEAFF
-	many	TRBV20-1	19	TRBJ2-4	TGCAGTGCTAGAGATTCCGCCCTACCAGGGAATTCAGCCAAAAACATTCAGTACTTC	CSARDSALPGNSAKNIQYF
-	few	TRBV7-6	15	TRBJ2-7	TGTGCCAGCAGCCATTCTAGGGCCAGGGCCTACGAGCAGTACTTC	CASSHSRARAYEQYF
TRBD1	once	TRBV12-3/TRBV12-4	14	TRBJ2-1	TGTGCCAGCACCCCGGGACAGGGGATTGGTGAGCAGTTCTTC	CASTPGQGIGEQFF
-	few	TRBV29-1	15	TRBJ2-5	TGCAGCGCCGCAGTTGGTTCCACCGTCCAAGAGCCCCAGTACTTC	CSAAVGSTVQEPQYF
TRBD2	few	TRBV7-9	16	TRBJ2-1	TGTGCCAGCAGTTCTACCGGGACTAGCGGGAGATTTGAGCAGTTCTTC	CASSSTGTSGRFEQFF
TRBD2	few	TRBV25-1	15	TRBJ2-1	TGTGCCAGCAGCTTTAGCGGGAGAATTTACAATGAGCAGTTCTTC	CASSFSGRIYNEQFF
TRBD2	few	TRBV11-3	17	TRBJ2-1	TGTGCCAGCAGCCCGGGACTAGCGGGAGACCGCTACAATGAGCAGTTCTTC	CASSPGLAGDRYNEQFF
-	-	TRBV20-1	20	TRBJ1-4	TGCAGTGCCAGACATTCAGGCGGTCCCAGGTTGGGCAGCCGAAATGAAAAACTGTTTTTT	CSARHSGGPRLGSRNEKLFF
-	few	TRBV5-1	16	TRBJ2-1	TGCGCCAGCAGCTTGGCTCAGCGCAGCTCCTACAATGAGCAGTTCTTC	CASSLAQRSSYNEQFF
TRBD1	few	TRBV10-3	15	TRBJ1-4	TGTGCCATCGCCCGGACAGGGGGCGCACAGGAAAAACTGTTTTTT	CAIARTGGAQEKLFF
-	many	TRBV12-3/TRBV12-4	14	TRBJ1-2	TGTGCCAGCAGTGACCTAGGGGGAAACTATGGCTACACCTTC	CASSDLGGNYGYTF
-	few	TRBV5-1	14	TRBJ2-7	TGCGCCAGCAGCGTAGACAGGAACACCTACGAGCAGTACTTC	CASSVDRNTYEQYF